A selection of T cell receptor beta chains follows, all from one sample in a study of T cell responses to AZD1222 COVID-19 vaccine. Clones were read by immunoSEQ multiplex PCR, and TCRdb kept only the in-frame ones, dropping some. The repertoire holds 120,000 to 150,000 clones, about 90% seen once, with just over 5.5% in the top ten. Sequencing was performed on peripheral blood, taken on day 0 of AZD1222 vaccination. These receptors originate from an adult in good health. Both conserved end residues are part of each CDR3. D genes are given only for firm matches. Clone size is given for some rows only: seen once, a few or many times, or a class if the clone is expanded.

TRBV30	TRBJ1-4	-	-	CAWRRGAKGNLNEKLFF	TGTGCCTGGAGAAGGGGGGCGAAAGGAAACTTGAATGAAAAACTGTTTTTT
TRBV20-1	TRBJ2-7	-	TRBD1	CSASDPRGFSYEQYF	TGCAGTGCTAGTGACCCCAGGGGGTTTTCCTACGAGCAGTACTTC
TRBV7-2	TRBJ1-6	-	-	CASSSTDSYNSPLHF	TGTGCCAGCAGCTCCACAGATTCCTATAATTCACCCCTCCACTTT
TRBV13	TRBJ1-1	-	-	CASSRGLEQAFF	TGTGCCAGCAGCAGGGGCCTAGAACAAGCTTTCTTT
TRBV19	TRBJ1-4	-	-	CASSIGGRINEKLFF	TGTGCCAGTAGTATAGGCGGGCGGATTAATGAAAAACTGTTTTTT
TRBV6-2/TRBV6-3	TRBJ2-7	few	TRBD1	CASSYPRMTGKYEQYF	TGTGCCAGCAGTTATCCCAGAATGACAGGGAAGTACGAGCAGTACTTC
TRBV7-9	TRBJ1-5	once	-	CASSFSQGRSNQPQHF	TGTGCCAGCAGCTTTAGTCAGGGCCGAAGCAATCAGCCCCAGCATTTT
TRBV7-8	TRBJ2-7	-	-	CASSSTGPTFYEQYF	TGTGCCAGCAGCTCGACAGGCCCGACCTTCTACGAGCAGTACTTC
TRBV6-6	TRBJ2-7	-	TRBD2	CASSPRLAEQYF	TGTGCCAGCAGTCCCCGACTAGCCGAGCAGTACTTC
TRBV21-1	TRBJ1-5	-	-	CASNPTGLGQPQHF	TGTGCCAGCAACCCGACAGGGTTAGGTCAGCCCCAGCATTTT
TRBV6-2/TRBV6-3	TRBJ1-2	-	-	CASSNEQAANYGYTF	TGTGCCAGCAGTAACGAACAGGCGGCTAACTATGGCTACACCTTC
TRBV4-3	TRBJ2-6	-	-	CASSPRTHSPSGANVLTF	TGCGCCAGCAGCCCCCGGACACACTCTCCCTCTGGGGCCAACGTCCTGACTTTC
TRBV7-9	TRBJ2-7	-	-	CASSSLAKASYEQYF	TGTGCCAGCAGCTCTTTGGCGAAGGCCTCCTACGAGCAGTACTTC
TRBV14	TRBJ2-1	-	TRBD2	CASSRLTSGNNEQFF	TGTGCCAGCAGCCGGCTCACTAGCGGGAACAATGAGCAGTTCTTC
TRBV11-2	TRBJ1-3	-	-	CASSLVAGARNTIYF	TGTGCCAGCAGCTTAGTTGCGGGGGCCAGAAACACCATATATTTT
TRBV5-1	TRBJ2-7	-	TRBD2	CASSLEGTSGEQYF	TGCGCCAGCAGCTTGGAGGGGACTAGCGGCGAGCAGTACTTC
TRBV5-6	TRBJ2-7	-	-	CASSSGSGIGYEQYF	TGTGCCAGCAGCTCGGGATCGGGGATCGGCTACGAGCAGTACTTC
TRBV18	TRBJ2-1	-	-	CASSPQKVPHNEQFF	TGTGCCAGCTCACCGCAAAAAGTTCCTCACAATGAGCAGTTCTTC
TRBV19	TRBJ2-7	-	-	CASSMTAVRSTGRYEQYF	TGTGCCAGTAGTATGACGGCCGTAAGGTCAACAGGACGCTACGAGCAGTACTTC
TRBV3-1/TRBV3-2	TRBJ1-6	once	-	CASALGGTLHF	TGTGCCAGCGCCCTCGGGGGCACCCTCCACTTT
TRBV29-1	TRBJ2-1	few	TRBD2	CSAPFAGDGSYNEQFF	TGCAGCGCCCCCTTTGCGGGAGATGGGTCCTACAATGAGCAGTTCTTC
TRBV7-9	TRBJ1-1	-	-	CASSLAPGNTEAFF	TGTGCCAGCAGCTTAGCCCCAGGGAACACTGAAGCTTTCTTT
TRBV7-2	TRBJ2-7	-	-	CASSLVVGHVYEQYF	TGTGCCAGCAGCTTAGTTGTGGGACACGTCTACGAGCAGTACTTC
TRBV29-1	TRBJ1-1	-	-	CSVVTTEAFF	TGCAGCGTCGTTACAACTGAAGCTTTCTTT
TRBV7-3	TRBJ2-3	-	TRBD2	CASRHSGSPLDTQYF	TGTGCCAGCAGGCATAGCGGGTCCCCCCTGGATACGCAGTATTTT
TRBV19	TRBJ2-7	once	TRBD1	CAPRQGTYEQYF	TGTGCTCCGAGACAGGGGACCTACGAGCAGTACTTC
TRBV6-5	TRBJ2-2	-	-	CASSYDRSGNTGELFF	TGTGCCAGCAGTTACGACCGTAGCGGGAACACCGGGGAGCTGTTTTTT
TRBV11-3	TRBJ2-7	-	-	CASSGTNSYEQYF	TGTGCCAGCTCCGGGACCAACTCCTACGAGCAGTACTTC
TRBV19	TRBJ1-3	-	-	CASSKARRTIYF	TGTGCCAGTAGTAAGGCCCGGAGGACCATATATTTT
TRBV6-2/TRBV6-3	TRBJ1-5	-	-	CASSFPLGTQHF	TGTGCCAGCAGTTTCCCGCTCGGGACCCAGCATTTT
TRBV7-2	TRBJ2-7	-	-	CASSLQGSSYEQYF	TGTGCCAGCAGCCTCCAAGGGAGTAGCTACGAGCAGTACTTC
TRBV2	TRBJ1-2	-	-	CASGAGVNYGYTF	TGTGCCAGCGGGGCAGGCGTTAACTATGGCTACACCTTC
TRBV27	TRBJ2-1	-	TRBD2	CASTRLALGEQFF	TGTGCCAGCACCCGACTAGCCCTAGGTGAGCAGTTCTTC
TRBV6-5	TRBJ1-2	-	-	CASKFNYGYTF	TGTGCCAGCAAGTTTAACTATGGCTACACCTTC
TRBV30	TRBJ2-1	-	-	CAWSWGSAGYGGEQFF	TGTGCCTGGAGTTGGGGCTCGGCGGGATACGGAGGTGAGCAGTTCTTC
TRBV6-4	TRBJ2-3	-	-	CASSVAQGGTDTQYF	TGTGCCAGCAGTGTCGCTCAGGGGGGGACAGATACGCAGTATTTT
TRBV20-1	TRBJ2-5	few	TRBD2	CSASISGSVETQYF	TGCAGTGCTAGTATTAGCGGGAGTGTCGAGACCCAGTACTTC
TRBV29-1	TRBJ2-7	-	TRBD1	CSAGTEPYEQYF	TGCAGTGCTGGGACAGAGCCCTACGAGCAGTACTTC
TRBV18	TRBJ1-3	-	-	CASSPPAGNTIYF	TGTGCCAGCTCACCACCTGCTGGAAACACCATATATTTT
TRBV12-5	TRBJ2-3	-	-	CASGLAVDTQYF	TGTGCTAGTGGTTTGGCCGTGGATACGCAGTATTTT
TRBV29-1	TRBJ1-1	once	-	CSVVDRRNTEAFF	TGCAGCGTTGTAGACAGACGGAACACTGAAGCTTTCTTT
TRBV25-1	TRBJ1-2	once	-	CASSAPWPYGYTF	TGTGCCAGCAGTGCACCTTGGCCCTATGGCTACACCTTC
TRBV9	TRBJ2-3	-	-	CASSSRGDSTDTQYF	TGTGCCAGCAGCTCCAGAGGGGATAGCACAGATACGCAGTATTTT
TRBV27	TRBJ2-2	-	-	CASGRGARVTGELFF	TGTGCCAGCGGGAGGGGGGCGCGGGTCACCGGGGAGCTGTTTTTT
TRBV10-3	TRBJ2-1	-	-	CAIINRENNEQFF	TGTGCCATCATCAATCGGGAGAACAATGAGCAGTTCTTC
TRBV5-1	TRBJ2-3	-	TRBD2	CASSLEGLAGSSTDTQYF	TGCGCCAGCAGCTTGGAAGGACTAGCGGGGTCTAGCACAGATACGCAGTATTTT
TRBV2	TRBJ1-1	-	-	CASIRGYSEAFF	TGTGCCAGCATTAGGGGTTATTCTGAAGCTTTCTTT
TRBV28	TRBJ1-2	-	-	CASSFRAKASGYTF	TGTGCCAGCAGTTTTCGGGCCAAGGCTAGTGGCTACACCTTC